Sequencing of this T cell receptor (beta chain) was carried out in a study of patients and donors after allogeneic stem cell transplantation. MiXCR, run by TCRdb on the RT-PCR reads, gives a single entry per CDR3 protein. The profile shows about 960,000 distinct CDR3 sequences, roughly 18% of them singletons. This clonotype was found a few times. This CDR3 contains 13 residues. Germline trimming cut 3 bases from V and 9 bases from J; bases unmatched to any gene: 5. Per the germline V gene, CDR1 is MNHNS and CDR2 is SASEGT. This clonotype was obtained from a human donor who was either an allogeneic HSCT recipient or a stem cell or donor lymphocyte infusion donor (not recorded which). It is not recorded whose cells these are; they may come from a transplant donor. The rearrangement joins TRBV6-1 to TRBJ2-1; the match to TRBD1 covers 7 bases. Sample: blood, either unsorted or a sorted T cell fraction (not recorded which). CDR3 region: CASSDYRGGEQFF. The DNA of the CDR3 is TGTGCCAGCAGTGACTACAGGGGTGGTGAGCAGTTCTTC.